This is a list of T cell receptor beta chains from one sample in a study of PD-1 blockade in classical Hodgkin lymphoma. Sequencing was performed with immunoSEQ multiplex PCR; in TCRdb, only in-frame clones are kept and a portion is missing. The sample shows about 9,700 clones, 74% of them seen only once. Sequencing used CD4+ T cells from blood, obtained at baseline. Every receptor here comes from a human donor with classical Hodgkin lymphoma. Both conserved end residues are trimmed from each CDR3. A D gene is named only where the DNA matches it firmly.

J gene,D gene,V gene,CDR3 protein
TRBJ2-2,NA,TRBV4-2,ASSQVMLVTGELF
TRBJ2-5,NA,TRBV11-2,ASSFSFQETQY
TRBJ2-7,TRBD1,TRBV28,ASSRRSGTGFSEQY
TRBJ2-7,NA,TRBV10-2,ASSGGHFYEQY
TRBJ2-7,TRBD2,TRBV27,ASSDRGGLGYEQY
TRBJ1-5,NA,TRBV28,ASSPLGNQPQH
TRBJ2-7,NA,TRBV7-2,ASSLLHFEQY
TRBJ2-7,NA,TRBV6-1,ASTGGGQVRYEQY
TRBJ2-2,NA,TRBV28,ASRKTGGELF
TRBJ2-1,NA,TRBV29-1,TFTTSYNEQF
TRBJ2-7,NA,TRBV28,ASSLKGHEQY
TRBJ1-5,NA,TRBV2,ASSEQTSNQPQH
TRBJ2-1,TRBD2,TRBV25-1,ASSEYKAGGSDEQF
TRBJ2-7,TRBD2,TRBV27,ASRGLVDNYEQY
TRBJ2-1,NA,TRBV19,ASSIGRMSEQF
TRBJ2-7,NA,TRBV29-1,SVGRTGSYEQY
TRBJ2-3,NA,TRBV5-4,ASSPPAGPADTQY
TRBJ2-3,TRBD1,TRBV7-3,ASSTLGTGVIGDTQY